This T cell receptor beta chain was obtained from a study of regulatory T cells in long-lasting Graves disease. Regarding time point: persistent/refractory GD, antithyroid drugs over 5 years with positive TRAb. PBMC-derived RNA was used for the TCR library. The authors built TCR beta libraries using iRepertoire HTBI primers and Arm-PCR of CDR3 regions. From the multiplex PCR reads, TCRdb called clonotypes with MiXCR, one entry per CDR3 protein. The sample holds some 330,000 distinct CDR3 sequences, 20% to 25% seen once. Source: peripheral blood mononuclear cells (PBMCs), taken when the disease was refractory, from a patient treated with antithyroid drugs. The receptor was isolated from a woman aged 40 to 50 with Graves disease.

CDR3 DNA: TGTGCCAGCAGTTACGGAAGCGCCTGGCTTCGGGAGCAGTACTTC. This gives the protein CASSYGSAWLREQYF. This chain connects TRBV6-9 to TRBJ2-7; no clear D gene. In germline, CDR1 is MNHGY, CDR2 SVAAGI. CDR3 length: 15 residues. Trimming removed 3 bases at V and 7 bases at J, with 19 bases between.